This is a list of T cell receptor beta chains from one sample in a study of tumor-infiltrating lymphocytes in localized non-small cell lung cancer. Clones were read by immunoSEQ multiplex PCR, and TCRdb kept only the in-frame ones, dropping some. The table includes about 7,500 clones, 55% to 70% detected once. Material: uninvolved lung tissue not adjacent to the tumor. Every receptor here comes from a human donor with non-small cell lung cancer. CDR3s include the opening cysteine and the closing phenylalanine or tryptophan. The order of the fields is V gene, D gene, J gene, clone size, CDR3 DNA, CDR3 protein. D genes are given only for firm matches. The listing skips clone size in some rows; elsewhere it reads once, few, many or a size class.

>TRBV2|NA|TRBJ1-4|NA
TGTGCCAGCAGTGAATTGAGGAAAGAAAAACTGTTTTTT
CASSELRKEKLFF
>TRBV10-3|TRBD1|TRBJ1-2|NA
TGTGCCATCAGTGATCTCGTAGGGACAGGAGTAGGCTACACCTTC
CAISDLVGTGVGYTF
>TRBV11-2|TRBD2|TRBJ2-2|NA
TGTGCCAGCAGCTCGACTAGCGGGGGGGGCGCCGGGGAGCTGTTTTTT
CASSSTSGGGAGELFF
>TRBV29-1|NA|TRBJ1-4|NA
TGCAGCGTTGAGTGGAATGAAAAACTGTTTTTT
CSVEWNEKLFF
>TRBV5-6|NA|TRBJ1-1|medium-sized
TGTGCCAGCAGCTTTGGGAATCAGATCCCTGAAGCTTTCTTT
CASSFGNQIPEAFF
>TRBV4-1|NA|TRBJ2-1|NA
TGCGCCAGCAGCCAGGGACCCCCCAGTAGCTCTAGACCATACAATGAGCAGTTCTTC
CASSQGPPSSSRPYNEQFF
>TRBV12-2|NA|TRBJ2-1|few
TGTGCAAGTCGCAAAGGCAGCTCTCATGACAATGAGCAGTTCTTC
CASRKGSSHDNEQFF
>TRBV6-1|TRBD1|TRBJ1-2|few
TGTGCCAGCAGTCAGGACAGGGTCGGCTACACCTTC
CASSQDRVGYTF
>TRBV10-3|TRBD2|TRBJ2-3|medium-sized
TGTGCCATCAGTGATACCCCGCGGGGGGTCCCCAGGGATACGCAGTATTTT
CAISDTPRGVPRDTQYF
>TRBV6-7|NA|TRBJ1-2|once
TGTGCCAGCATTAACCCCGGGCGGGGAGGCTATGGCTACACCTTC
CASINPGRGGYGYTF
>TRBV7-9|NA|TRBJ2-7|NA
TGTGCCAGCAGCTTAGTCGAAGGGGTGGACGAGCAGTACTTC
CASSLVEGVDEQYF
>TRBV14|NA|TRBJ1-1|NA
TGTGCCAGCAGCCAAGTTACAGGGACCTCTGCCGCTTTCTTT
CASSQVTGTSAAFF
>TRBV9|NA|TRBJ2-7|NA
TGTGCCAGCAGCGTAGAGGTATACTCCTACGAGCAGTACTTC
CASSVEVYSYEQYF
>TRBV6-5|NA|TRBJ2-7|few
TGTGCCAGCAGTTCACGGTTGGACGAGCAGTACTTC
CASSSRLDEQYF
>TRBV14|NA|TRBJ1-1|NA
TGTGCCAGCAGCCAAGCGGGGACCGCCTCGACTGAAGCTTTCTTT
CASSQAGTASTEAFF
>TRBV30|NA|TRBJ1-2|NA
TGTGCCTGGAGTGTACAGTCCCAGTTTGGCTACACCTTC
CAWSVQSQFGYTF
>TRBV2|TRBD2|TRBJ2-7|NA
TGTGCCAGCGGAGGACTAGACCTTGGCGAGCAGTACTTC
CASGGLDLGEQYF
>TRBV5-1|NA|TRBJ1-5|NA
TGCGCCAGCAGCTTGCGTGGGAATCAGCCCCAGCATTTT
CASSLRGNQPQHF
>TRBV27|NA|TRBJ2-1|NA
TGTGCCAGCAGTTATGGTGGGCGGTCCTACAATGAGCAGTTCTTC
CASSYGGRSYNEQFF
>TRBV7-3|TRBD1|TRBJ2-3|NA
TGTGCCAGCAGCCAGGGACAGGTGAACACAGATACGCAGTATTTT
CASSQGQVNTDTQYF
>TRBV7-3|NA|TRBJ2-4|NA
TGTGCCAGCAGCCAGACAGGGGAGGGCATTCAGTACTTC
CASSQTGEGIQYF
>TRBV9|TRBD1|TRBJ1-2|once
TGTGCCAGCAGCGACGGGACAGCCTCCAACTATGGCTACACCTTC
CASSDGTASNYGYTF
>TRBV10-3|TRBD1|TRBJ1-2|few
TGTGCCACAGTCGAGGGGGCTGCTAACTATGGCTACACCTTC
CATVEGAANYGYTF
>TRBV6-1|NA|TRBJ2-7|NA
TGTGCCAGCAGTGAAGCGCTAATACCCTCAATCAACTACGAGCAGTACTTC
CASSEALIPSINYEQYF
>TRBV30|NA|TRBJ1-5|NA
TGTGCCTGGAGTGGGGGGGTTAATCAGCCCCAGCATTTT
CAWSGGVNQPQHF
>TRBV4-1|NA|TRBJ2-3|medium-sized
TGCGCCAGCAGCCAAGACCTCCGGGACTTAGACACAGATACGCAGTATTTT
CASSQDLRDLDTDTQYF
>TRBV5-6|TRBD1|TRBJ1-6|NA
TGTGCCAGCAGCTTGGCTCGGGACAGGGTGATTCGTCGGAATTCACCCCTCCACTTT
CASSLARDRVIRRNSPLHF
>TRBV6-1|NA|TRBJ1-1|NA
TGTGCCAGCAGTGAGGATAGGGTGGGGACTGAAGCTTTCTTT
CASSEDRVGTEAFF
>TRBV2|NA|TRBJ1-5|NA
TGTGCCAGCAGCGGTGGTGGGGGCAATCAGCCCCAGCATTTT
CASSGGGGNQPQHF
>TRBV29-1|TRBD2|TRBJ2-3|once
TGCAGCGTTGAATCTAGCGGGGGCATCACAGATACGCAGTATTTT
CSVESSGGITDTQYF
>TRBV5-6|TRBD1|TRBJ2-7|NA
TGTGCCAGCAGCCCTTCAGGGGGCAGTTACGAGCAGTACTTC
CASSPSGGSYEQYF
>TRBV5-1|NA|TRBJ1-6|NA
TGCGCCAGCAGCTTGGCCCAGGGAGCCCTCCACTTT
CASSLAQGALHF
>TRBV29-1|TRBD1|TRBJ1-1|NA
TGCAGCGTGGTGACAGGGTTGAACACTGAAGCTTTCTTT
CSVVTGLNTEAFF
>TRBV10-3|NA|TRBJ2-5|NA
TGTGCCATCAGTCAACCTACGACTAGGCGGAAGGAGACCCAGTACTTC
CAISQPTTRRKETQYF
>TRBV5-1|NA|TRBJ2-7|NA
TGCGCCAGCAGCTTGGCGGGGACAGCGCGGGGCAACGAGCAGTACTTC
CASSLAGTARGNEQYF
>TRBV30|TRBD1|TRBJ1-5|NA
TGTGCCTGGGGTCCCCGGACAGGGTCTGGCAATCAGCCCCAGCATTTT
CAWGPRTGSGNQPQHF
>TRBV5-6|NA|TRBJ1-2|NA
TGTGCCAGCAGCTTGTTGACCTTCCTGAGTGGCTACACCTTC
CASSLLTFLSGYTF
>TRBV11-2|TRBD1|TRBJ1-6|medium-sized
TGTGCCAGCAGCTCCCGACAGGGCCTAAATTCACCCCTCCACTTT
CASSSRQGLNSPLHF
>TRBV5-1|NA|TRBJ2-7|NA
TGCGCCAGCAGCTTGGAGGCAGGAAGATCCTACGAGCAGTACTTC
CASSLEAGRSYEQYF
>TRBV5-1|NA|TRBJ1-3|NA
TGCGCCAGCAGCTTGGGGATAGGAGTCTCTGGAAACACCATATATTTT
CASSLGIGVSGNTIYF
>TRBV28|TRBD1|TRBJ1-2|NA
TGTGCCAGCGACTGGGACAGTGACTCCCCCTATGGCTACACCTTC
CASDWDSDSPYGYTF
>TRBV5-4|TRBD2|TRBJ2-1|NA
TGTGCCAGCAGTTTCCCTAGCGGGGGGCAAGATTACAATGAGCAGTTCTTC
CASSFPSGGQDYNEQFF